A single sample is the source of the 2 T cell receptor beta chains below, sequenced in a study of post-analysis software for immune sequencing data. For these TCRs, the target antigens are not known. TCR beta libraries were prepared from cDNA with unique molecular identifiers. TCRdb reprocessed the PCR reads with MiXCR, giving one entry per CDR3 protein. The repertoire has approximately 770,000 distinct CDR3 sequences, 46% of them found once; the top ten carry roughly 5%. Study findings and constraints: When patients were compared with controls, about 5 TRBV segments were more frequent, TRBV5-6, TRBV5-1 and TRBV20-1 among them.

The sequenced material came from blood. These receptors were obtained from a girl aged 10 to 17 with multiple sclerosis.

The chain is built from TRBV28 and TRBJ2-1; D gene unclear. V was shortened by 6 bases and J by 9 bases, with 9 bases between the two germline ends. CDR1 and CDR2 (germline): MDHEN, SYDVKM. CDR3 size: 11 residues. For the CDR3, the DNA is TGTGCCAGCAGCTCTGTAACTGAGCAGTTCTTC. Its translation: CASSSVTEQFF.

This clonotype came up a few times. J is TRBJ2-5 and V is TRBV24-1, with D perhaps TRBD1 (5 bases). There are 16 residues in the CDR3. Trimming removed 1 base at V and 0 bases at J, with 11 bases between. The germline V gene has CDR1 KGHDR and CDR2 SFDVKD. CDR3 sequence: CATSDFPSGHQETQYF. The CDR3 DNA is TGTGCCACCAGTGATTTTCCGTCAGGGCACCAAGAGACCCAGTACTTC.